The 32 T cell receptor beta chains in this list originate from one sample, sequenced in a study of T cell responses to AZD1222 COVID-19 vaccine. Profiled with immunoSEQ multiplex PCR; TCRdb holds only in-frame clones, not every one. The repertoire has roughly 150,000 clones, approximately 90% of them found once; the top ten carry 1.5% to 2%. The specimen was peripheral blood, collected on day 0 of AZD1222 vaccination. These receptors were collected from an adult in good health.

The chain combines TRBV28 with TRBJ1-3, with TRBD1 identical over 7 bases. V lost 6 bases, J lost 0 bases, and 14 bases stayed unmatched. The V gene's germline CDR1 is MDHEN and CDR2 SYDVKM. The CDR3 length is 18 residues. The CDR3 bases are TGTGCCAGCAGCCCTATGACAGGGACGAGGATCTCTGGAAACACCATATATTTT. Encoded protein: CASSPMTGTRISGNTIYF.

This clone was counted a single time. The V call is TRBV6-1, the J call TRBJ2-7; possibly TRBD2 for D (7 bases). The CDR3 runs 16 residues. The germline V gene encodes CDR1 MNHNS and CDR2 SASEGT. V dropped 4 bases and J dropped 2 bases, with 18 bases sitting between them. CDR3 residues: CASSVGASGYAYEQYF. In DNA form, the CDR3 reads TGTGCCAGCAGTGTGGGGGCTAGCGGCTATGCCTACGAGCAGTACTTC.

The J gene is TRBJ1-6, the V gene TRBV14, with D unclear. Trimming shortened V by 8 bases and J by 14 bases, and 22 bases separated the two germline ends. This CDR3 region has 14 residues. The V gene's germline CDR1 is SGHDN and CDR2 FVKESK. CDR3 DNA sequence: TGTGCCAGCGTACGGAGGGCCCGGGTGAGGACCCTCCACTTT. The encoded protein is CASVRRARVRTLHF.

The table lists this clone with a count of one. The chain is built from TRBV10-1 and TRBJ2-7; 16 nucleotides align to TRBD2. CDR1 is WNHNN and CDR2 is SYGVQD in the germline V gene (reference sequence). The CDR3 runs to 17 residues. V lost 6 bases, J lost 3 bases, and 8 bases stayed unmatched. The CDR3 sequence is CASSKGLAGGRRYEQYF. CDR3 nucleotide sequence: TGCGCCAGCAGCAAGGGACTAGCGGGAGGGCGGCGCTACGAGCAGTACTTC.

The gene calls are TRBV29-1 and TRBJ1-1; a possible D gene is TRBD1 (6 bases). The CDR3 sequence is 13 residues long. Trimming stripped 2 bases from V and 4 bases from J, with 11 bases between. The germline gives CDR1 SQVTM, CDR2 ANQGSEA. CDR3 loop: CSVELGGGTEAFF. The CDR3, as DNA: TGCAGCGTTGAACTAGGGGGAGGCACTGAAGCTTTCTTT.

The chain has TRBV11-3 and TRBJ2-7; D might be TRBD1 (5 bases). Trimming stripped 5 bases from V and 6 bases from J, with 17 bases between. The CDR3 is 14 residues long. From germline, CDR1 is SGHNT and CDR2 YENEEA. For the CDR3, the DNA is TGTGCCAGCAGCAAAGGGGCGACTTTTTCCGAGCAGTACTTC. It yields the protein CASSKGATFSEQYF. The variable domain in full, completed from reference TRBV11-3 and TRBJ2-7, reads EAGVVQSPRYKIIEKKQPVAFWCNPISGHNTLYWYLQNLGQGPELLIRYENEEAVDDSQLPKDRFSAERLKGVDSTLKIQPAELGDSAVYLCASSKGATFSEQYFGPGTRLTVT.

V gene TRBV5-1 combines with J gene TRBJ2-1, with 7 bases identical to TRBD2. The CDR3 has 14 residues. Germline V gene lookup returns CDR1 SGHRS and CDR2 YFSETQ. With 4 bases clipped from V and 7 bases from J, the junction kept 8 bases outside the gene matches. CDR3 bases: TGCGCCAGCAGCCATGGGGAGGGATCGAATGAGCAGTTCTTC. Its protein product is CASSHGEGSNEQFF.

The chain employs TRBV6-5 and TRBJ2-7; 8 bases are a match to TRBD2. CDR1 and CDR2 from the germline V gene are MNHEY and SVGAGI. Trimming removed 4 bases from V and 6 bases from J; junction bases left unmatched: 11. The CDR3 runs to 15 residues. The CDR3 DNA is TGTGCCAGCAGTTCCCGGGGTAGCGGGATCGGCGAGCAGTACTTC. Its translation is CASSSRGSGIGEQYF.

The chain employs TRBV5-4 and TRBJ1-4, with a weak D call TRBD1 (6 bases). CDR1 and CDR2 (germline): SGHNT, YYREEE (reference sequence). The CDR3 is made up of 16 amino acids. Trimming removed 4 bases from V and 4 bases from J, with 17 bases in between. Written as DNA, the CDR3 is TGTGCCAGCAGCACTGGGGGGGGCGTGGGTAATGAAAAACTGTTTTTT. Translating it yields CASSTGGGVGNEKLFF.

Only a few counts were recorded for this clone. The chain recombines TRBV7-2 with TRBJ1-2, with a weak D call TRBD1 (5 bases). Germline values: CDR1 SGHTA, CDR2 FQGNSA. Trimming left V 5 bases short and J 8 bases short, with 12 bases between. This CDR3 has 12 residues. This CDR3 is CASSPDTGGYTF. The CDR3 DNA sequence: TGTGCCAGCAGCCCTGATACAGGAGGCTACACCTTC.

The count of this clone is one. V is TRBV6-5 and J is TRBJ1-1, with D uncertain. CDR3 length equals 16 residues. V was pared by 0 bases and J by 5 bases, with 16 bases between. Germline V gives CDR1 MNHEY, CDR2 SVGAGI. Here the CDR3 DNA reads TGTGCCAGCAGTTACTCGTTAGGGCCCCTTGGTACTGAAGCTTTCTTT. This gives the protein CASSYSLGPLGTEAFF.

V usage is TRBV7-2 and J usage is TRBJ2-1; D is unresolved. The CDR3 has 14 residues. Germline CDR1 reads SGHTA; CDR2 reads FQGNSA. The V gene lost 3 bases and the J gene lost 0 bases, with 6 bases spanning the gap. In nucleotides, the CDR3 is TGTGCCAGCAGCTTCCCGAGCTCCTACAATGAGCAGTTCTTC. Amino acid sequence: CASSFPSSYNEQFF.

The chain is built from TRBV7-9 and TRBJ2-7; D gene ambiguous. CDR1 SEHNR and CDR2 FQNEAQ come from the germline V gene (reference sequence). This CDR3 contains 12 residues. Trimming left V 3 bases short and J 7 bases short, with 10 bases between. CDR3 protein: CASSFRPGEQYF. The CDR3 DNA reads as TGTGCCAGCAGCTTCAGGCCGGGTGAGCAGTACTTC.

The chain has TRBV2 and TRBJ2-7, with TRBD2 as a possible D gene (6 bases). V lost 7 bases, J lost 4 bases, and 14 bases lay in between. The CDR3 spans 13 residues. Germline V gene sequence: CDR1 SNHLY, CDR2 FYNNEI. The CDR3 DNA sequence: TGTGCCAGCAATCGGGACTCCGTGTACGAGCAGTACTTC. Translation: CASNRDSVYEQYF.

This rearrangement joins TRBV28 to TRBJ2-7, with TRBD1 identical over 7 bases. The CDR3 has 14 residues. Germline lookup yields CDR1 MDHEN and CDR2 SYDVKM. The junction had 11 bases not matched to a gene; V was cut back by 6 bases and J by 6 bases. The CDR3 coding sequence is TGTGCCAGCAGGCTAACGGGACAGTGGGGCGAGCAGTACTTC. It specifies CASRLTGQWGEQYF.

The rearrangement uses TRBV5-4 and TRBJ1-2, with TRBD1 as a possible D gene (6 bases). V was clipped by 3 bases and J by 3 bases, with 12 bases between them. Germline V gene lookup returns CDR1 SGHNT and CDR2 YYREEE (reference sequence). This CDR3 comprises 14 residues. In DNA form, the CDR3 reads TGTGCCAGCAGCTCTGGACAGAGTTACTATGGCTACACCTTC. The encoded protein is CASSSGQSYYGYTF.

This clone was seen a single time. This chain connects TRBV4-1 to TRBJ2-2, with a possible D match to TRBD2 (5 bases). From germline, CDR1 is MGHRA and CDR2 YSYEKL. The V end was cut by 4 bases, the J end by 5 bases, with 14 bases between. The CDR3 runs to 15 residues. The CDR3 spells CASSLRWGDTGELFF. The CDR3 DNA follows: TGCGCCAGCAGCCTCAGATGGGGAGATACCGGGGAGCTGTTTTTT.

The V call is TRBV4-3, the J call TRBJ1-4; unclear D gene. Germline CDR1 and CDR2: LGHNA and YSLEER. The CDR3 extends over 15 amino acids. V was trimmed by 3 bases and J by 8 bases, leaving 16 bases between them. The CDR3 DNA sequence: TGCGCCAGCAGCCAGAATTCCCGGTCGAGGGAAAAACTGTTTTTT. Translated: CASSQNSRSREKLFF.

The chain is built from TRBV2 and TRBJ1-5; TRBD1 aligns across 8 bases. From germline, CDR1 is SNHLY and CDR2 FYNNEI. Germline trimming cut 5 bases from V and 4 bases from J; bases unmatched to any gene: 4. The CDR3 is 14 residues long. The DNA of the CDR3 is TGTGCCAGCAGTTATGACAGGGGAAATCAGCCCCAGCATTTT. This encodes CASSYDRGNQPQHF.

The chain combines TRBV7-2 with TRBJ2-7; perhaps TRBD1 as D (5 bases). The CDR3 has 15 residues. Germline V CDR1 and CDR2: SGHTA, FQGNSA. Trimming stripped 2 bases from V and 3 bases from J, with 14 bases between. Written as DNA, the CDR3 is TGTGCCAGCAGCTTACAAGCACAGGTGGTCTACGAGCAGTACTTC. Amino acids: CASSLQAQVVYEQYF.

The chain joins TRBV27 to TRBJ2-1, with D tentatively TRBD1 or TRBD2 (5 bases each). The CDR3 spans 14 residues. Trimming took off 5 bases at V and 4 bases at J, with 12 bases between the two ends. Germline assignment: CDR1 MNHEY and CDR2 SMNVEV (reference sequence). The CDR3 is CASSHGTQYNEQFF. CDR3 sequence (DNA): TGTGCCAGCAGTCACGGGACCCAATACAATGAGCAGTTCTTC.

The CDR3 bases are TGCAGCGTTGAATCTCCTGGGGAGCAGTACTTC. Translated, it gives CSVESPGEQYF. This sequence joins TRBV29-1 and TRBJ2-7, with D unclear. The CDR3 has 11 residues. Trimming shortened V by 2 bases and J by 7 bases, and 9 bases separated the two germline ends. CDR1 SQVTM and CDR2 ANQGSEA come from the germline V gene.

The rearrangement joins TRBV27 to TRBJ2-7, with D possibly TRBD1 on 6 matching bases. Germline V gives CDR1 MNHEY, CDR2 SMNVEV (reference sequence). The CDR3 covers 13 residues. Trimming left V 3 bases short and J 6 bases short, with 12 bases between. CDR3 bases: TGTGCCAGCAGTTTTATGACAGGACGCGAGCAGTACTTC. Residues: CASSFMTGREQYF.

The chain employs TRBV27 and TRBJ1-2; D unclear. Trimming took off 8 bases at V and 7 bases at J, with 11 bases between the two ends. The CDR3 is 11 amino acids. Germline assignment: CDR1 MNHEY and CDR2 SMNVEV (reference sequence). CDR3: CASFGVGGYTF. CDR3 nucleotide sequence: TGTGCCAGCTTTGGGGTGGGTGGCTACACCTTC.

This chain links TRBV5-4 with TRBJ2-2; 7 bases line up with TRBD1. The junction had 4 bases not matched to a gene; V was cut back by 2 bases and J by 0 bases. This CDR3 region has 16 residues. The germline V gene encodes CDR1 SGHNT and CDR2 YYREEE (reference sequence). For the CDR3, the DNA is TGTGCCAGCAGCTTAAATGACAGGGCGAACACCGGGGAGCTGTTTTTT. Translated: CASSLNDRANTGELFF.

The CDR3 region has the DNA TGCGCCAGCAGCCAAGATTGGCCCTCGGGGGGGGATGAGCAGTTCTTC. It codes for CASSQDWPSGGDEQFF. The chain is built from TRBV4-1 and TRBJ2-1; the match to TRBD2 covers 8 bases. V dropped 0 bases and J dropped 8; count of bases not matched to a gene: 9. CDR3 length equals 16 residues. CDR1 and CDR2 (germline): MGHRA, YSYEKL.

This rearrangement joins TRBV4-1 to TRBJ2-3; D possibly corresponds to TRBD2 (7 bases). This CDR3 is built from 17 residues. Germline values: CDR1 MGHRA, CDR2 YSYEKL. V was shortened by 0 bases and J by 2 bases, with 15 bases between the two germline ends. This CDR3 is CASSQDASGGPTDTQYF. CDR3 DNA sequence: TGCGCCAGCAGCCAAGATGCGTCGGGGGGCCCCACAGATACGCAGTATTTT.

CDR3 residues: CASSIKGLQVEIYEQYF. Here the CDR3 DNA reads TGTGCCAGTAGTATTAAAGGATTGCAGGTCGAGATCTACGAGCAGTACTTC. The chain employs TRBV19 and TRBJ2-7; no clear D. From germline, CDR1 is LNHDA and CDR2 SQIVND (reference sequence). V gave up 3 bases and J gave up 3 bases, with 21 bases separating them. The CDR3 is 17 amino acids. The full variable domain, completed using reference TRBV19 and TRBJ2-7, is DGGITQSPKYLFRKEGQNVTLSCEQNLNHDAMYWYRQDPGQGLRLIYYSQIVNDFQKGDIAEGYSVSREKKESFPLTVTSAQKNPTAFYLCASSIKGLQVEIYEQYFGPGTRLTVT.

This rearrangement joins TRBV5-1 to TRBJ1-3; possible D gene TRBD1, 5 bases. The CDR3 length is 13 residues. Germline V gene lookup returns CDR1 SGHRS and CDR2 YFSETQ. The V end lost 4 bases, the J end lost 3 bases, and 8 bases lay between the germline ends. The CDR3 region is CASSLGGGNTIYF. CDR3 bases: TGCGCCAGCAGCCTGGGGGGTGGAAACACCATATATTTT.

V and J are TRBV19 and TRBJ1-5; 7 bases match TRBD1. Losses at the gene ends were 5 bases for V and 2 bases for J; bases not matched to a gene: 3. The CDR3 length is 14 residues. Germline loops: CDR1 LNHDA, CDR2 SQIVND (reference sequence). The CDR3 reads CASSGTAGNQPQHF. The CDR3 region has the DNA TGTGCCAGTAGTGGGACAGCAGGCAATCAGCCCCAGCATTTT.

The V and J genes are TRBV7-2 and TRBJ2-3; weak D call: TRBD2 (6 bases). CDR1 is SGHTA, CDR2 FQGNSA, per germline. This CDR3 spans 15 amino acids. With 3 bases removed from V and 1 base from J, the gap between germline ends came to 11 bases. CDR3 in amino acids: CASSFDGGGTDTQYF. CDR3 DNA: TGTGCCAGCAGCTTCGACGGGGGTGGCACAGATACGCAGTATTTT.

This clone showed up just once. CDR3 bases: TGTGCCAGCAGTCCAGGGTATGAAGAAAACACCATATATTTT. Protein: CASSPGYEENTIYF. The chain joins TRBV5-8 to TRBJ1-3; perhaps TRBD1 as D (5 bases). Germline V gene data show CDR1 as SGHTS and CDR2 as YDEGEE. The germline V and J ends were trimmed by 5 bases and 6 bases, with 15 bases remaining between them. The CDR3 loop spans 14 amino acids.